The present TCR beta chain was sequenced within a study of CD8+CD57+ T cells in acquired aplastic anemia. The overall study: Isolated CD4+ and CD8+ cells, once sorted, yielded DNA averaging about 3 ug. Study-wide results and caveats: Any difference that existed in CD8+ Simpson's diversity between patients and controls was not significant.

According to the study, genomic DNA was the template for TCR beta VDJ and CDR3 profiling. One entry per CDR3 protein results from TCRdb running MiXCR on the reads. This sample carries about 180,000 distinct CDR3 sequences, around half of them seen once, and the ten largest clones take 2.9%. A remark on this clonotype: Its antigen is unidentified.

Sample: sorted CD4+, CD8+, or CD8+CD57+ T cells (not recorded which) from PBMCs. The TCR originated in a human donor in good health.

The CDR3 DNA reads as TGTGCCAGCAGCTTAGGGGAGGGAACAAATCAGCCCCAGCATTTT. This gives the protein CASSLGEGTNQPQHF. The chain is built from TRBV7-2 and TRBJ1-5; D uncertain. The CDR3 sequence is 15 residues long. The V and J ends lost 1 base and 4 bases respectively, with 11 bases between them. CDR1 and CDR2 from the germline V gene are SGHTA and FQGNSA.